This T cell receptor beta chain was captured in a study of blood T cells in healthy people across ages. V dropped 0 bases and J dropped 9 bases, with 18 bases sitting between them. This CDR3 spans 15 amino acids. Germline V gives CDR1 DFQATT, CDR2 SNEGSKA (reference sequence). With a J-beta primer mix and a sample-barcoded 5' primer, a second PCR ran about 7 to 12 cycles. Every single cDNA molecule received a tag from a template-switch adaptor with 12 random nucleotides. Every sample returned 3 million or more CDR3-containing paired-end reads. Using its own MiXCR run on the 5' RACE reads, TCRdb lists one record per CDR3 protein. Among around 1,800,000 distinct CDR3 sequences, 30% to 40% were seen once, and the ten largest hold around 23%. General study results and limits: The study regarded diversity estimates from one million T cells as underestimates.

For this clonotype: No antigen is known for it.

The source is a human donor in good health. The sample comprised blood. This chain joins TRBV20-1 and TRBJ2-1; D may correspond to TRBD1 or TRBD2 (6 bases each). CDR3 loop: CSARDPSGANSEQFF. In DNA, the CDR3 is TGCAGTGCTAGAGACCCGTCGGGGGCCAACAGTGAGCAGTTCTTC.